This T cell receptor beta chain was sequenced for a study of blood T cell repertoires in COVID-19. Study at large: The cDNA or gDNA used as material had been derived from T cells, B-cell-depleted T cells, or PBMCs.

This CDR3 region has 15 residues. Germline CDR1 SGDLS, CDR2 YYNGEE. The ends lost 4 bases at V and 5 bases at J; junction bases unmatched: 9. Methods used by the authors: Nucleated cell number was recorded as an estimate derived from reference gene primer amplification. Clones were read by immunoSEQ multiplex PCR, and TCRdb kept only the in-frame ones, dropping some. V and J calls and clone size follow that table, whereas D and trimming were derived from the DNA. Seen here are 80,000 to 95,000 clones, approximately 86% observed once, and the top ten hold around 3%. The material sequenced was peripheral blood. This chain links TRBV9 with TRBJ2-1; 7 bases are a match to TRBD2. The receptor was isolated from a woman in her 50s with active or convalescent COVID-19. The CDR3 sequence: CASSPGGGTHNEQFF. The CDR3 DNA is TGTGCCAGCAGCCCGGGCGGGGGTACCCACAATGAGCAGTTCTTC.